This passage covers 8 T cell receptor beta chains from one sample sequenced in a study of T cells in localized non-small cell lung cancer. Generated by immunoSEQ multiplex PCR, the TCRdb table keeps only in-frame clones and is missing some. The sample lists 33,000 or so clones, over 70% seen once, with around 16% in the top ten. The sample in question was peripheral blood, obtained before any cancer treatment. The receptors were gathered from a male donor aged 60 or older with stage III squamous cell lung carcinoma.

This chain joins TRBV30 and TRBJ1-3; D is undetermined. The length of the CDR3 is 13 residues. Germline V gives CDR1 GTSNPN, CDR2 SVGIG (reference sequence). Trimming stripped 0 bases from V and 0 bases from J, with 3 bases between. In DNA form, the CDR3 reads TGTGCCTGGAGTGTGGGCTCTGGAAACACCATATATTTT. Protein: CAWSVGSGNTIYF. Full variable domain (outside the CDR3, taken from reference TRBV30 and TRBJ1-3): SQTIHQWPATLVQPVGSPLSLECTVEGTSNPNLYWYRQAAGRGLQLLFYSVGIGQISSEVPQNLSASRPQDRQFILSSKKLLLSDSGFYLCAWSVGSGNTIYFGEGSWLTVV.

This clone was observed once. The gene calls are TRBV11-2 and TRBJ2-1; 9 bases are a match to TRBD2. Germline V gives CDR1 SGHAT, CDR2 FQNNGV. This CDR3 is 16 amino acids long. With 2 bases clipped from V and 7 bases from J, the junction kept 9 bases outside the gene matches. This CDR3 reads CASSLRLAAPPNEQFF. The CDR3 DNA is TGTGCCAGCAGCTTAAGACTAGCGGCCCCGCCTAATGAGCAGTTCTTC. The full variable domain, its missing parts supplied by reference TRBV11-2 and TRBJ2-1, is EAGVAQSPRYKIIEKRQSVAFWCNPISGHATLYWYQQILGQGPKLLIQFQNNGVVDDSQLPKDRFSAERLKGVDSTLKIQPAKLEDSAVYLCASSLRLAAPPNEQFFGPGTRLTVL.

CDR3 residues: CASSNRGGSNEQFF. CDR3 DNA: TGTGCCAGTAGCAACAGGGGAGGTTCCAATGAGCAGTTCTTC. J is TRBJ2-1 and V is TRBV19; D is perhaps TRBD1 (7 bases). CDR1 and CDR2 from the germline V gene are LNHDA and SQIVND (reference sequence). There are 14 residues in the CDR3. V dropped 6 bases and J dropped 6 bases, with 15 bases sitting between them.

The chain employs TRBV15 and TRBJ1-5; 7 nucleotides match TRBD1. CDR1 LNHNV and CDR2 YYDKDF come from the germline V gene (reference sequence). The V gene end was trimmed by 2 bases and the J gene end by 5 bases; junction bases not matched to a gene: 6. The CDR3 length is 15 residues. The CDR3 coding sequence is TGTGCCACCAGCAGAACAGGGGAGGAGGATCAGCCCCAGCATTTT. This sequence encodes CATSRTGEEDQPQHF.

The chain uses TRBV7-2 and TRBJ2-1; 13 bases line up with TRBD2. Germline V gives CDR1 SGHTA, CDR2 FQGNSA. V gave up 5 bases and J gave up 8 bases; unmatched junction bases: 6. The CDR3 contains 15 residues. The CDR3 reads CASSQTSGRPHEQFF. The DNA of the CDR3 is TGTGCCAGCAGCCAGACTAGCGGGAGGCCCCATGAGCAGTTCTTC.

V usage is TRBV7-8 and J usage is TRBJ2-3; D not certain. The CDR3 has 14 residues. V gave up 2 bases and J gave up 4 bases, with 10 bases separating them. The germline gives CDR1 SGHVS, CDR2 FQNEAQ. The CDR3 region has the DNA TGTGCCAGCAGCTTATCTAACGGAGCAGATACGCAGTATTTT. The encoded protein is CASSLSNGADTQYF.

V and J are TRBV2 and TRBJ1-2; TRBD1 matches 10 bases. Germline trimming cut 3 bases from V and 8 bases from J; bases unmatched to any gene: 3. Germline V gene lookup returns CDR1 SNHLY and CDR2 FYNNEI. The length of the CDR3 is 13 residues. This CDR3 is CASSETGGWGYTF. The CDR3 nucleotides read TGTGCCAGCAGTGAGACAGGGGGCTGGGGCTACACCTTC.

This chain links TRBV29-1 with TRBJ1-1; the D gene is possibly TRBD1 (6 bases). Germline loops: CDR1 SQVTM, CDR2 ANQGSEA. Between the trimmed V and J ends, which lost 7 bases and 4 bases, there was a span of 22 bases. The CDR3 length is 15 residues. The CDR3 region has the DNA TGCAGCGCGACCCCCAGGGGCCACTATAGCACTGAAGCTTTCTTT. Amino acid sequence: CSATPRGHYSTEAFF.